The 6 T cell receptor beta chains reported below all come from one sample, sequenced in a study of blood T cells in healthy people across ages. Primers used in a second PCR of roughly 6 to 12 cycles were a sample-barcoded 5' primer and a J-beta primer mix. TCRdb analysed the 5' RACE reads with MiXCR anew, one entry per CDR3 protein. The sample lists 1,100,000 or so distinct CDR3 sequences, 40% to 45% occurring once. The sample consisted of blood. The source is an older woman in good health.

This clonotype was counted only a few times. The rearrangement uses TRBV5-1 and TRBJ2-1; D not certain. This CDR3 region has 13 residues. V lost 7 bases, J lost 0 bases, and 8 bases lay in between. The germline V gene has CDR1 SGHRS and CDR2 YFSETQ. The CDR3 reads CASGEVSYNEQFF. In nucleotides, the CDR3 is TGCGCCAGCGGGGAAGTCTCCTACAATGAGCAGTTCTTC.

A single count supports this clonotype. The chain is built from TRBV6-2 or TRBV6-3 and TRBJ2-7, with 16 nucleotides matching TRBD2. Germline assignment: CDR1 MNHEY and CDR2 SVGEGT. This CDR3 is built from 20 residues. The junction had 10 bases not matched to a gene; V was cut back by 0 bases and J by 2 bases. The CDR3: CASSYSGTSGRAGITYEQYF. The CDR3 DNA follows: TGTGCCAGCAGTTACTCGGGGACTAGCGGGAGGGCCGGGATTACCTACGAGCAGTACTTC.

CDR3 DNA: TGTGCCAGCAGCTTGGGTGAGCGGGAGGGCCAAGAGACCCAGTACTTC. Amino acids: CASSLGEREGQETQYF. The chain has TRBV5-4 and TRBJ2-5; 10 bases line up with TRBD2. V was pared by 0 bases and J by 1 base, with 3 bases of the junction left unmatched. Germline CDR1 is SGHNT and CDR2 is YYREEE (reference sequence). This CDR3 spans 16 amino acids.

This chain connects TRBV12-3 or TRBV12-4 to TRBJ2-5; D call uncertain. The V end was cut by 4 bases, the J end by 3 bases, with 12 bases between. This CDR3 region has 14 residues. CDR3 nucleotide sequence: TGTGCCAGCAGTTCGATAAGAGCCGAAGAGACCCAGTACTTC. Translation gives CASSSIRAEETQYF.

The gene calls are TRBV7-3 and TRBJ2-7; D perhaps matches TRBD2 (7 bases). The V end was cut by 4 bases, the J end by 4 bases, with 17 bases between. CDR3 size: 15 residues. Per germline, CDR1 SGHTA and CDR2 FQGTGA. The CDR3 DNA sequence: TGTGCCAGCAGCTGGGACAACAGCGGGAAGTACGAGCAGTACTTC. It encodes CASSWDNSGKYEQYF.

The J gene is TRBJ2-7, the V gene TRBV20-1; D uncertain. Looked up from germline, CDR1 is DFQATT and CDR2 is SNEGSKA (reference sequence). This CDR3 has 16 amino acids. V was shortened by 1 base and J by 2 bases, with 18 bases between the two germline ends. In nucleotides, the CDR3 is TGCAGTGCTAGAGCAACTCACGGCAGTGACCCCTACGAGCAGTACTTC. It codes for CSARATHGSDPYEQYF.